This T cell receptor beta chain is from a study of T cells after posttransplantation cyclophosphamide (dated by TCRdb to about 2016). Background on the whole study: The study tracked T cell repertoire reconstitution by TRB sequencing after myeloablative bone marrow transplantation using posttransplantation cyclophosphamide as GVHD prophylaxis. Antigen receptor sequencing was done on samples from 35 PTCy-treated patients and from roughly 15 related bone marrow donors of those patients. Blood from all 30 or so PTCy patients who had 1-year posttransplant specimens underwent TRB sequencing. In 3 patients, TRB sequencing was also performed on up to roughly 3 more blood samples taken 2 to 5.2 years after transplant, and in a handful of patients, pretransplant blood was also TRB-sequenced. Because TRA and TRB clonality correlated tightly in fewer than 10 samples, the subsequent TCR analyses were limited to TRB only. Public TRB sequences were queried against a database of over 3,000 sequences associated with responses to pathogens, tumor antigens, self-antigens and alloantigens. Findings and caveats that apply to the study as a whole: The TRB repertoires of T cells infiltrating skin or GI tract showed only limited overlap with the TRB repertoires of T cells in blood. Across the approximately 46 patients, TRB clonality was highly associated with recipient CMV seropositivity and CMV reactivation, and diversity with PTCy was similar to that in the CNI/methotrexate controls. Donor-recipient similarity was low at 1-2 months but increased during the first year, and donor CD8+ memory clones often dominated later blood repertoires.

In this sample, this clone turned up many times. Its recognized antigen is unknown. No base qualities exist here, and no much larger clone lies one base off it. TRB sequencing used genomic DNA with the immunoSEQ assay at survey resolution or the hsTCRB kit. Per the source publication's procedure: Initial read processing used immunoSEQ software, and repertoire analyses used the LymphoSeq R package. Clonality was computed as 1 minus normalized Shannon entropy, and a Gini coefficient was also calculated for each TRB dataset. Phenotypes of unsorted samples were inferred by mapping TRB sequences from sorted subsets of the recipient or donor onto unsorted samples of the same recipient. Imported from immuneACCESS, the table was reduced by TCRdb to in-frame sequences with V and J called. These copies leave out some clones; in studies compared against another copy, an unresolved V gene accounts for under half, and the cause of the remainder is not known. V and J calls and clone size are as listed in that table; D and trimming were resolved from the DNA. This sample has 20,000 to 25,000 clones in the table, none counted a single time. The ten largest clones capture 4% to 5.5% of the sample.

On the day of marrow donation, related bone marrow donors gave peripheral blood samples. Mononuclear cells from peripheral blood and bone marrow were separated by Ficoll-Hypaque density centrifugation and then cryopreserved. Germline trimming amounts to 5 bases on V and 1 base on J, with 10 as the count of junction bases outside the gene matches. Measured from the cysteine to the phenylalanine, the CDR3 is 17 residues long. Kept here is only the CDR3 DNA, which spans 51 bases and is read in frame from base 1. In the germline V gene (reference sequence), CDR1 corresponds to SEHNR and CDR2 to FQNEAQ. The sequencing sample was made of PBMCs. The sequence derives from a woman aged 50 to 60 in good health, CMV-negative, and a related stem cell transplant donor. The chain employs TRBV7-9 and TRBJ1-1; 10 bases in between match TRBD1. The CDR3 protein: CASSLSRDRGTNTEAFF. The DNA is TGTGCCAGCAGCCTATCACGGGACAGGGGAACGAACACTGAAGCTTTCTTT.